This TCR beta chain was profiled in a study of blood T cell repertoires in COVID-19. Method: immunoSEQ multiplex PCR; TCRdb's copy keeps in-frame clones and lacks some. Of roughly 200,000 clones listed, approximately 86% were seen once; the top ten hold under 13%. The CDR3 is 12 residues long. V gave up 11 bases and J gave up 0 bases, with 8 bases separating them. The germline V gene has CDR1 MNHEY and CDR2 SMNVEV (reference sequence). The genes are TRBV27 and TRBJ2-1; D is unresolved. This TCR came from a young man with acute COVID-19. The sequenced sample was PBMCs or T cells enriched from blood (not recorded which). The CDR3 nucleotides are TGTGCCCCGATAGTCTCCTACAATGAGCAGTTCTTC. Translating gives CAPIVSYNEQFF.